This T cell receptor (beta chain) was sequenced during a study of T-cell reconstitution after alpha-beta-depleted transplantation in children. Study findings and constraints: After transplant, at about two months, alpha-beta T cells were reportedly derived from several hundred expanded graft clones. Surviving thymic progenitors and recipient T cells were the source of high TCRbeta diversity at day 60 in some patients. Newly made T cells mostly supplied T-cell counts and diversity one year after transplant.

The CDR3 has 16 amino acids. CDR1 is LNHNV, CDR2 YYDKDF, per germline (reference sequence). Trimming at V came to 3 bases and at J to 2 bases, leaving 8 bases not matched to a gene. This clonotype was recorded many times. The target antigen is unknown. This sample's TCRbeta library carried unique molecular identifier barcodes. TCRdb ran MiXCR on the PCR reads and lists one entry per CDR3 protein. This sample has approximately 500,000 distinct CDR3 sequences, with under 12% found just once. Sequenced here: PBMCs, sampled before TCRalphabeta/CD19-depleted stem cell transplant. The chain is built from TRBV15 and TRBJ2-3; 7 nucleotides line up with TRBD2. The receptor comes from a child between 2 and 9 years old with inherited bone marrow failure, due to receive a stem cell transplant. The CDR3 protein is CATSSFRGSITDTQYF. In nucleotides, the CDR3 is TGTGCCACCAGCAGTTTCCGCGGGAGTATCACAGATACGCAGTATTTT.